These 14 T cell receptor beta chains were sequenced from one sample in a study of cytomegalovirus exposure and HLA in healthy donors. Researchers ran the PCR with 60 Vbeta and 13 Jbeta primers. TCRdb's table, derived via immunoSEQ multiplex PCR, lists solely in-frame clones and lacks some. The data contain approximately 220,000 clones, about three quarters of them singletons. The material sequenced was PBMCs. The receptors were gathered from a male donor in good health and CMV-seronegative.

The chain combines TRBV7-9 with TRBJ1-2; D might be TRBD1 (6 bases). Germline V gene data show CDR1 as SEHNR and CDR2 as FQNEAQ (reference sequence). CDR3 size: 12 residues. V lost 4 bases, J lost 5 bases, and 8 bases lay in between. CDR3 amino acids: CASSSGQYGYTF. In nucleotides, the CDR3 is TGTGCCAGCAGCTCCGGACAGTATGGCTACACCTTC. The entire variable domain, with the rest obtained from reference TRBV7-9 and TRBJ1-2, is as follows: DTGVSQNPRHKITKRGQNVTFRCDPISEHNRLYWYRQTLGQGPEFLTYFQNEAQLEKSRLLSDRFSAERPKGSFSTLEIQRTEQGDSAMYLCASSSGQYGYTFGSGTRLTVV.

V gene TRBV15 combines with J gene TRBJ2-7, with 7 bases lining up with TRBD1. The CDR3 sequence is 14 residues long. V was pared by 5 bases and J by 2 bases, with 6 bases of the junction left unmatched. Germline CDR1 is LNHNV and CDR2 is YYDKDF (reference sequence). DNA of the CDR3: TGTGCCACCAGCGACCGGGACAGACCCTACGAGCAGTACTTC. Its protein product is CATSDRDRPYEQYF.

Notes on this clone: The CDR3 carries no conserved terminal phenylalanine or tryptophan, so it likely arises from a read error. The V call is TRBV2, the J call TRBJ1-5, with 8 bases aligning to TRBD1. The germline V gene has CDR1 SNHLY and CDR2 FYNNEI. Losses at the gene ends were 4 bases for V and 4 bases for J; bases not matched to a gene: 3. CDR3 length: 14 residues. CDR3 sequence reads: CASSGTGPNQPQHS. For the CDR3, the DNA is TGTGCCAGCAGTGGGACAGGGCCGAATCAGCCCCAGCATTCT.

Only a few counts were recorded for this clone. The chain is built from TRBV7-2 and TRBJ2-1; D call uncertain. Per germline, CDR1 SGHTA and CDR2 FQGNSA. The CDR3 totals 16 residues. The ends were cut back, 7 bases at V and 0 bases at J, with 16 bases in the middle. The CDR3 nucleotides read TGTGCCAGCACCCCCCCGTATCCGAGCTCCTACAATGAGCAGTTCTTC. Translation: CASTPPYPSSYNEQFF. The entire variable domain, with the rest obtained from reference TRBV7-2 and TRBJ2-1, is as follows: GAGVSQSPSNKVTEKGKDVELRCDPISGHTALYWYRQSLGQGLEFLIYFQGNSAPDKSGLPSDRFSAERTGGSVSTLTIQRTQQEDSAVYLCASTPPYPSSYNEQFFGPGTRLTVL.

The chain couples TRBV19 to TRBJ2-7, with D possibly matching TRBD1 (6 bases). The V end lost 6 bases, the J end lost 2 bases, and 17 bases lay between the germline ends. Looked up from germline, CDR1 is LNHDA and CDR2 is SQIVND (reference sequence). The CDR3 consists of 15 residues. CDR3 loop: CASSLEGDGAYEQYF. The CDR3 nucleotides read TGTGCCAGTAGCCTAGAGGGGGACGGCGCCTACGAGCAGTACTTC.

V usage is TRBV5-1 and J usage is TRBJ1-5; no clear D. The CDR3 consists of 14 residues. The V end was cut by 1 base, the J end by 0 bases, with 5 bases between. Per germline, CDR1 SGHRS and CDR2 YFSETQ. CDR3 sequence: CASSLHGSNQPQHF. DNA of the CDR3: TGCGCCAGCAGCTTGCACGGTAGCAATCAGCCCCAGCATTTT.

The V and J genes are TRBV7-8 and TRBJ1-3; D possibly corresponds to TRBD1 (6 bases). The V and J ends lost 1 base and 3 bases respectively, with 10 bases between them. This CDR3 has 15 residues. CDR1 SGHVS and CDR2 FQNEAQ come from the germline V gene. CDR3 DNA sequence: TGTGCCAGCAGCTTAGAGGGCAGGGGTGGAAACACCATATATTTT. This translates into CASSLEGRGGNTIYF.

This chain links TRBV4-3 with TRBJ1-2, with a possible D match to TRBD1 (5 bases). The V end lost 3 bases, the J end lost 2 bases, and 13 bases lay between the germline ends. Germline V CDR1 and CDR2: LGHNA, YSLEER. CDR3 size: 15 residues. The CDR3, as DNA: TGCGCCAGCAGCCAGGGGCAGGGTGTAAACTATGGCTACACCTTC. Translation: CASSQGQGVNYGYTF.

This chain links TRBV7-8 with TRBJ2-1; possible D gene TRBD2, 6 bases. Between the trimmed V and J ends, which lost 1 base and 5 bases, there was a span of 9 bases. The germline gives CDR1 SGHVS, CDR2 FQNEAQ. There are 14 residues in the CDR3. CDR3 in amino acids: CASSLVTSHNEQFF. The CDR3 bases are TGTGCCAGCAGCTTAGTCACTAGCCACAATGAGCAGTTCTTC.

The J gene is TRBJ2-7, the V gene TRBV6-5; 7 bases align to TRBD2. This CDR3 region has 16 residues. Trimming took 3 bases from V and 5 from J; bases not matched to a gene: 13. CDR1 is MNHEY, CDR2 SVGAGI, per germline. The CDR3 DNA follows: TGTGCCAGCAGTTATTGGCTAGCGGCCCAGAGGGACGAGCAGTACTTC. Its translation: CASSYWLAAQRDEQYF.

This sequence joins TRBV4-1 and TRBJ1-1, with 7 bases matching TRBD1. Germline trimming cut 1 base from V and 3 bases from J; bases unmatched to any gene: 11. CDR1 MGHRA and CDR2 YSYEKL come from the germline V gene. CDR3 size: 17 residues. CDR3 sequence reads: CASSQALWDSLYTEAFF. CDR3 coding DNA: TGCGCCAGCAGCCAAGCTCTATGGGACAGCCTCTACACTGAAGCTTTCTTT.

The chain employs TRBV9 and TRBJ2-5, with D perhaps TRBD2 (6 bases). The CDR3 has 14 residues. V lost 5 bases and J lost 5, with 16 bases in between. Looked up from germline, CDR1 is SGDLS and CDR2 is YYNGEE. CDR3 sequence: CASSPGWGRETQYF. CDR3 coding DNA: TGTGCCAGCAGTCCCGGGTGGGGGAGGGAGACCCAGTACTTC. Drawing the rest from reference TRBV9 and TRBJ2-5, the complete variable domain is DSGVTQTPKHLITATGQRVTLRCSPRSGDLSVYWYQQSLDQGLQFLIQYYNGEERAKGNILERFSAQQFPDLHSELNLSSLELGDSALYFCASSPGWGRETQYFGPGTRLLVL.

In its sample, this clone was seen a few times. The V gene is TRBV6-6, the J gene TRBJ2-2, with no clear D. This CDR3 spans 13 amino acids. Germline-derived CDR1 and CDR2 are MNHNY and SVGAGI (reference sequence). The V end was cut by 2 bases, the J end by 5 bases, with 6 bases between. CDR3 region: CASSYQLTGELFF. CDR3 in DNA: TGTGCCAGCAGTTACCAGTTAACCGGGGAGCTGTTTTTT.

The J gene is TRBJ2-2, the V gene TRBV4-3; TRBD2 matches 10 bases. The CDR3 sequence is 16 residues long. The germline CDR1 and CDR2 sequences are LGHNA and YSLEER. V trimming: 4 bases; J trimming: 3 bases; junction bases outside the gene matches: 5. The CDR3 DNA sequence: TGCGCCAGCAGCCTCGAGCTAGCGGGGGACACCGGGGAGCTGTTTTTT. As protein: CASSLELAGDTGELFF.